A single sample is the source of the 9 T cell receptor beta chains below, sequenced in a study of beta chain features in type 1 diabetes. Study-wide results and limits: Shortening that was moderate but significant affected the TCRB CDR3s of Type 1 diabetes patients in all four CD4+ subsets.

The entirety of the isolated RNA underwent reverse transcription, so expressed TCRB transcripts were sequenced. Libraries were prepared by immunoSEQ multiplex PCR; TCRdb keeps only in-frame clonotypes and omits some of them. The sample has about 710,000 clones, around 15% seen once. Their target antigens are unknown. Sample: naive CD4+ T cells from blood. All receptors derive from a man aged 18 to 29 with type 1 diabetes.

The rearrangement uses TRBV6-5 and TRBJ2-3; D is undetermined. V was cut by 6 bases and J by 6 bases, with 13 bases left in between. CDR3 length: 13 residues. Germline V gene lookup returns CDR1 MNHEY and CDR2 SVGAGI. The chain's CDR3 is CASSEKFRDTQYF. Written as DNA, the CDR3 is TGTGCCAGCAGCGAGAAGTTCAGGGATACGCAGTATTTT.

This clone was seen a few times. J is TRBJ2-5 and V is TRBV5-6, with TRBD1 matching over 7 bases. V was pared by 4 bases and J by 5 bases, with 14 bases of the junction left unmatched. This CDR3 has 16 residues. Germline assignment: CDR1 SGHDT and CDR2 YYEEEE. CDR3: CASSATGTVSVETQYF. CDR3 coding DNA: TGTGCCAGCAGCGCGACCGGGACAGTATCGGTGGAGACCCAGTACTTC.

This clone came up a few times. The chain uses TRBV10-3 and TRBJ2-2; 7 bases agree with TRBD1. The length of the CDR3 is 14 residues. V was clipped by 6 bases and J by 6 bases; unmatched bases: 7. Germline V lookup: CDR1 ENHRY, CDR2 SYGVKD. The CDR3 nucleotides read TGTGCCATCAGCGACAGGGTAGACGCCGGGGAGCTGTTTTTT. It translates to CAISDRVDAGELFF.

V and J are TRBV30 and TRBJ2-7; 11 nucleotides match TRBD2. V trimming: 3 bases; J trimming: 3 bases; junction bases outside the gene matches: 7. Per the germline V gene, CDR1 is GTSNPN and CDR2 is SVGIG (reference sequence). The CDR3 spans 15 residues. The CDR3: CAWSLGLAGLYEQYF. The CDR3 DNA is TGTGCCTGGAGCCTAGGACTAGCGGGCCTCTACGAGCAGTACTTC.

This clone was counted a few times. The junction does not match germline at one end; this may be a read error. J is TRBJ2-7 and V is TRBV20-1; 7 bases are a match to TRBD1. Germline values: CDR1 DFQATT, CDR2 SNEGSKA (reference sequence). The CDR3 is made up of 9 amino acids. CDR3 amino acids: CSAREWDSF. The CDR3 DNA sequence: TGCAGTGCTAGAGAGTGGGACAGCTTC.

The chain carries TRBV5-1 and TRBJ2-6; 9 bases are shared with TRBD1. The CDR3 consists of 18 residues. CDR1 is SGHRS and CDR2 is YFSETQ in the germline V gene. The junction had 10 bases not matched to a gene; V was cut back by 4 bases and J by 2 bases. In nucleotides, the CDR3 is TGCGCCAGCAGCCTCACAGGACAGGGGCCCACTGGGGCCAACGTCCTGACTTTC. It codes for CASSLTGQGPTGANVLTF.

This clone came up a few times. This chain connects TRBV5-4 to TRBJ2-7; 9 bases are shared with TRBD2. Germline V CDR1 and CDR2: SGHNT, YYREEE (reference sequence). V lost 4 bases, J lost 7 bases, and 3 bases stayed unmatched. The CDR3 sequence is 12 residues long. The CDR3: CASSRGGEEQYF. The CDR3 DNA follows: TGTGCCAGCAGCCGCGGGGGGGAAGAGCAGTACTTC.

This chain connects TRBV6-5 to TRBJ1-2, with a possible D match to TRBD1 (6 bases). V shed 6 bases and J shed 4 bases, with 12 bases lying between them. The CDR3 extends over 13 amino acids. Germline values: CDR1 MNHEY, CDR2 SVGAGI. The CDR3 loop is CASRRDTTYGYTF. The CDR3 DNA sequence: TGTGCCAGCAGAAGGGACACAACCTATGGCTACACCTTC.

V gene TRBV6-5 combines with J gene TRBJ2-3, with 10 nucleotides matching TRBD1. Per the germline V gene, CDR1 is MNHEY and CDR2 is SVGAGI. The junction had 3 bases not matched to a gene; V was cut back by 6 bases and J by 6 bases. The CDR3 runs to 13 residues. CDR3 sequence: CASRGTGVDTQYF. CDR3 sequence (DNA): TGTGCCAGCAGGGGGACAGGGGTGGATACGCAGTATTTT.